The 28 T cell receptor beta chains listed next were all sequenced from one sample in a study of neurological immune-mediated disorders. Each CDR3 protein gets one entry after TCRdb re-called the 5' RACE reads with MiXCR. The table includes 15,000 to 20,000 distinct CDR3 sequences, 20% to 25% detected once. Material: PBMCs. The receptors were sampled from a man over 45 in good health.

The chain joins TRBV18 to TRBJ1-5; D is perhaps TRBD1 (5 bases). This CDR3 comprises 15 residues. The V gene lost 6 bases and the J gene lost 0 bases, with 12 bases spanning the gap. Germline V gene lookup returns CDR1 KGHSH and CDR2 LQKENI. The CDR3 DNA sequence: TGTGCCAGCTCGCCGGGACGGCCTAGCAATCAGCCCCAGCATTTT. It translates to CASSPGRPSNQPQHF.

This clonotype has a handful of counts. The rearrangement uses TRBV12-3 or TRBV12-4 and TRBJ2-3, with D possibly being TRBD1 or TRBD2 (6 bases each). The CDR3 covers 13 residues. Deletions cut 2 bases from V and 4 bases from J, with 7 bases between. The CDR3 coding sequence is TGTGCCAGCAGTTTAAGGGGGGCAGATACGCAGTATTTT. It specifies CASSLRGADTQYF.

There are many counts of this clonotype. This rearrangement joins TRBV5-1 to TRBJ2-3; D remains ambiguous. The ends were cut back, 0 bases at V and 1 base at J, with 12 bases in the middle. The CDR3 is made up of 16 amino acids. The germline CDR1 and CDR2 sequences are SGHRS and YFSETQ. CDR3 sequence reads: CASSLDPSVGTDTQYF. In DNA form, the CDR3 reads TGCGCCAGCAGCTTGGATCCAAGCGTTGGCACAGATACGCAGTATTTT.

In its sample, this clonotype was seen many times. This sequence joins TRBV5-1 and TRBJ2-7; 7 bases map to TRBD1. V was clipped by 5 bases and J by 3 bases; unmatched bases: 5. This CDR3 is built from 13 residues. The germline CDR1 and CDR2 sequences are SGHRS and YFSETQ. The CDR3 loop is CASRSGQVYEQYF. In DNA, the CDR3 is TGCGCCAGCAGGAGCGGACAGGTCTACGAGCAGTACTTC.

The chain couples TRBV15 to TRBJ2-1; D is possibly TRBD1 (6 bases). Germline lookup yields CDR1 LNHNV and CDR2 YYDKDF (reference sequence). V lost 2 bases and J lost 0, with 8 bases in between. The CDR3 runs 15 residues. Written as DNA, the CDR3 is TGTGCCACCAGCAGACAGGGGAGCTCCTACAATGAGCAGTTCTTC. This translates into CATSRQGSSYNEQFF.

The gene calls are TRBV7-2 and TRBJ2-2, with D possibly being TRBD2 (6 bases). Germline assignment: CDR1 SGHTA and CDR2 FQGNSA. The CDR3 extends over 17 amino acids. V was pared by 0 bases and J by 7 bases, with 18 bases between. The CDR3 DNA is TGTGCCAGCAGCTTAGCGGGCGGGGAGGTCAATTTCGGGGAGCTGTTTTTT. It is translated as CASSLAGGEVNFGELFF.

By sample share, this clonotype is medium-sized. The genes are TRBV10-3 and TRBJ2-2; tentatively, D is TRBD2 (6 bases). Germline V gene lookup returns CDR1 ENHRY and CDR2 SYGVKD. Trimming cost V 5 bases and J 7 bases, with 17 bases left between them. The CDR3 extends over 15 amino acids. The CDR3 DNA reads TGTGCCATCAGTCGGGGGACCAGCAAGGTCGGGGAGCTGTTTTTT. Protein product: CAISRGTSKVGELFF.

This clonotype is classed as medium-sized. The CDR3 coding sequence is TGTGCCAGCAGCCCACTAGCCTCCTACGAGCAGTACTTC. This sequence encodes CASSPLASYEQYF. The rearrangement joins TRBV7-8 to TRBJ2-7; D is possibly TRBD2 (6 bases). The V end lost 5 bases, the J end lost 0 bases, and 8 bases lay between the germline ends. Germline V lookup: CDR1 SGHVS, CDR2 FQNEAQ. This CDR3 has 13 amino acids.

At least ten counts were recorded for this clonotype. A much larger clone lies a single base off, so this may be a read error. The V and J genes are TRBV25-1 and TRBJ2-4; D is ambiguous. This CDR3 has 13 residues. Germline V gene lookup returns CDR1 MGHDK and CDR2 SYGVNS. CDR3 in amino acids: CTSSPLDKNIQYF. The CDR3 DNA sequence: TGTACCAGCAGCCCCTTGGACAAAAACATTCAGTACTTC.

This rearrangement joins TRBV7-9 to TRBJ1-6, with TRBD1 matching 8 bases. Looked up from germline, CDR1 is SEHNR and CDR2 is FQNEAQ (reference sequence). The CDR3 runs 14 residues. The J segment lost 13 bases and the V segment lost 0 bases, leaving 5 bases of the junction unmatched. The CDR3 nucleotides are TGTGCCAGCAGCTTAGCCCAGGGGGCAAATCCCCTCCACTTT. Translation: CASSLAQGANPLHF.

This clonotype came up many times. This chain connects TRBV5-4 to TRBJ2-7; 9 bases match TRBD2. Germline V gene data show CDR1 as SGHNT and CDR2 as YYREEE (reference sequence). Trimming removed 4 bases from V and 7 bases from J; junction bases left unmatched: 6. CDR3 length: 13 residues. CDR3 amino acids: CASSGGLAGEQYF. The CDR3 DNA reads TGTGCCAGCAGCGGGGGACTAGCCGGAGAGCAGTACTTC. The variable domain in full, completed from reference TRBV5-4 and TRBJ2-7, reads ETGVTQSPTHLIKTRGQQVTLRCSSQSGHNTVSWYQQALGQGPQFIFQYYREEENGRGNFPPRFSGLQFPNYSSELNVNALELDDSALYLCASSGGLAGEQYFGPGTRLTVT.

The sample holds a few counts of this clonotype. The rearrangement uses TRBV20-1 and TRBJ2-1; possibly TRBD2 for D (6 bases). The V and J ends lost 3 bases and 0 bases respectively, with 6 bases between them. This CDR3 region has 13 residues. CDR1 DFQATT and CDR2 SNEGSKA come from the germline V gene (reference sequence). The CDR3: CSARTSSYNEQFF. The DNA of the CDR3 is TGCAGTGCTAGGACTAGCTCCTACAATGAGCAGTTCTTC.

This clonotype was recorded many times. The chain uses TRBV27 and TRBJ1-3; TRBD1 might be the D (5 bases). Germline V CDR1 and CDR2: MNHEY, SMNVEV (reference sequence). V was pared by 5 bases and J by 0 bases, with 14 bases between. The CDR3 runs to 16 residues. The CDR3 loop is CASSTRDGSSGNTIYF. Here the CDR3 DNA reads TGTGCCAGCAGTACACGGGACGGCTCCTCTGGAAACACCATATATTTT.

The table lists this clonotype with many counts. The chain combines TRBV7-2 with TRBJ2-5; 9 positions agree with TRBD2. CDR1 SGHTA and CDR2 FQGNSA come from the germline V gene. V was pared by 1 base and J by 5 bases, with 14 bases of the junction left unmatched. The CDR3 is 18 amino acids. The CDR3 here is CASSLERLAGPGTETQYF. The CDR3 region has the DNA TGTGCCAGCAGCTTAGAGAGGCTAGCGGGACCCGGGACGGAGACCCAGTACTTC.

This clonotype was observed at least ten times. The chain carries TRBV7-2 and TRBJ2-7; possible D gene TRBD2, 6 bases. With 6 bases removed from V and 3 bases from J, the gap between germline ends came to 18 bases. Germline V gene lookup returns CDR1 SGHTA and CDR2 FQGNSA. The CDR3 is 15 residues long. CDR3: CASSATGRRVYEQYF. Here the CDR3 DNA reads TGTGCCAGCAGTGCGACGGGGAGGAGGGTCTACGAGCAGTACTTC.

This clonotype has at least ten counts. J is TRBJ2-3 and V is TRBV6-6; 7 bases map to TRBD1. Losses at the gene ends were 0 bases for V and 4 bases for J; bases not matched to a gene: 10. The CDR3 runs 17 residues. Germline CDR1 MNHNY, CDR2 SVGAGI (reference sequence). CDR3 protein: CASSYSPGQALPDTQYF. CDR3 in DNA: TGTGCCAGCAGTTACTCGCCCGGACAGGCGCTCCCAGATACGCAGTATTTT.

This clonotype showed up many times. V gene TRBV27 combines with J gene TRBJ2-2; 11 bases fit TRBD2. CDR3 length: 17 amino acids. Germline V gene sequence: CDR1 MNHEY, CDR2 SMNVEV (reference sequence). Trimming took 8 bases from V and 2 from J; bases not matched to a gene: 10. DNA of the CDR3: TGTGCCAGCGCAACCGCCGGGACTAGCGGAAACACCGGGGAGCTGTTTTTT. This encodes CASATAGTSGNTGELFF.

This clonotype was counted at least ten times. This chain uses TRBV6-5 with TRBJ2-2; 10 positions match TRBD1. Germline V gives CDR1 MNHEY, CDR2 SVGAGI. This CDR3 spans 15 amino acids. V trimming: 7 bases; J trimming: 3 bases; junction bases outside the gene matches: 5. The CDR3 spells CASTRGTGDTGELFF. The CDR3 DNA follows: TGTGCCAGCACCAGGGGGACAGGGGACACCGGGGAGCTGTTTTTT.

The rearrangement joins TRBV5-1 to TRBJ2-2; D remains unclear. V was cut by 5 bases and J by 6 bases, with 11 bases left in between. The germline gives CDR1 SGHRS, CDR2 YFSETQ. CDR3 length: 13 residues. In nucleotides, the CDR3 is TGCGCCAGCAGGGGCAGCCTACCCGGGGAGCTGTTTTTT. Its translation is CASRGSLPGELFF.

The chain joins TRBV10-3 to TRBJ1-1; the match to TRBD1 covers 8 bases. Germline lookup yields CDR1 ENHRY and CDR2 SYGVKD. V lost 6 bases, J lost 5 bases, and 8 bases stayed unmatched. The CDR3 runs 14 residues. CDR3 in amino acids: CAIRGRGPETEAFF. The CDR3 nucleotides read TGTGCCATCAGGGGCAGGGGGCCGGAGACTGAAGCTTTCTTT.

This clonotype was counted many times. The genes are TRBV5-1 and TRBJ2-7, with 8 bases identical to TRBD2. The CDR3 runs to 17 residues. V lost 4 bases and J lost 0; bases outside the gene matches: 12. Germline V CDR1 and CDR2: SGHRS, YFSETQ. The CDR3 nucleotides are TGCGCCAGCAGCGTGACGGGGGGGTCACAAAGCTCCTACGAGCAGTACTTC. It is translated as CASSVTGGSQSSYEQYF. The whole variable domain, filled in from reference TRBV5-1 and TRBJ2-7, reads KAGVTQTPRYLIKTRGQQVTLSCSPISGHRSVSWYQQTPGQGLQFLFEYFSETQRNKGNFPGRFSGRQFSNSRSEMNVSTLELGDSALYLCASSVTGGSQSSYEQYFGPGTRLTVT.

This clonotype was seen ten or more times. V and J are TRBV5-1 and TRBJ2-1; the D gene is possibly TRBD2 (6 bases). The germline gives CDR1 SGHRS, CDR2 YFSETQ. Trimming stripped 7 bases from V and 8 bases from J, with 16 bases between. The CDR3 runs to 13 residues. CDR3 amino acids: CASLGLGVDEQFF. CDR3 bases: TGCGCCAGCCTGGGACTGGGGGTCGATGAGCAGTTCTTC. The full variable domain, its missing parts supplied by reference TRBV5-1 and TRBJ2-1, is KAGVTQTPRYLIKTRGQQVTLSCSPISGHRSVSWYQQTPGQGLQFLFEYFSETQRNKGNFPGRFSGRQFSNSRSEMNVSTLELGDSALYLCASLGLGVDEQFFGPGTRLTVL.

This clonotype was seen at least ten times. The genes are TRBV7-6 and TRBJ2-7; no reliable D call. V was clipped by 2 bases and J by 7 bases, with 6 bases between them. Germline CDR1 and CDR2: SGHVS and FNYEAQ. CDR3 length: 11 amino acids. The DNA of the CDR3 is TGTGCCAGCAGCTTAAACGAGGAGCAGTACTTC. It translates to CASSLNEEQYF.

In its sample, this clonotype ranks as medium-sized. The chain links TRBV21-1 to TRBJ2-4. TRBV21-1 is marked as a pseudogene. This CDR3 is built from 15 residues. The CDR3 coding sequence is TGTGCCAGCAGCCCCAAAATGATAGCCAAAAACATTCAGTACTTC. It translates to CASSPKMIAKNIQYF.

This clonotype ranks as medium-sized (0.01 to 0.1%). The rearrangement links TRBV9 to TRBJ2-4; D might be TRBD1 (5 bases). Germline V lookup: CDR1 SGDLS, CDR2 YYNGEE. The CDR3 length is 14 residues. The V end lost 7 bases, the J end lost 9 bases, and 20 bases lay between the germline ends. CDR3: CASARIDSGVIQYF. The CDR3 nucleotides read TGTGCCAGCGCTCGAATCGACAGTGGGGTCATTCAGTACTTC.

This clonotype is labeled medium-sized (0.01 to 0.1%). The chain is built from TRBV5-1 and TRBJ1-3; D call uncertain. This CDR3 spans 13 amino acids. Germline CDR1 is SGHRS and CDR2 is YFSETQ. V was pared by 4 bases and J by 4 bases, with 9 bases between. CDR3 nucleotides: TGCGCCAGCAGCGTAATGTCGGGAAACACCATATATTTT. It specifies CASSVMSGNTIYF.

This chain links TRBV5-1 with TRBJ1-2; perhaps TRBD1 as D (6 bases). V was trimmed by 8 bases and J by 0 bases, leaving 11 bases between them. The germline V gene has CDR1 SGHRS and CDR2 YFSETQ. The CDR3 runs 13 residues. The CDR3 reads CASSQGPNYGYTF. In DNA form, the CDR3 reads TGCGCCAGTTCACAGGGACCTAACTATGGCTACACCTTC.

This clonotype was counted at least ten times. The rearrangement joins TRBV27 to TRBJ2-1, with 12 bases fitting TRBD2. The germline V gene encodes CDR1 MNHEY and CDR2 SMNVEV (reference sequence). With 5 bases clipped from V and 3 bases from J, the junction kept 2 bases outside the gene matches. The CDR3 spans 15 residues. The CDR3 reads CASSLAGGNYNEQFF. CDR3 DNA sequence: TGTGCCAGCAGTCTAGCGGGAGGGAACTACAATGAGCAGTTCTTC.